Listed here is a single TCR beta chain. Its antigen is unknown. This entry is derived from a study of cytomegalovirus exposure and HLA in healthy donors. Study conclusions and caveats: Highly shared sequence variants in one cluster were likely a sequencing artifact.

Researchers ran the PCR with 60 Vbeta and 13 Jbeta primers. Profiling relied on immunoSEQ multiplex PCR, and the TCRdb table lists in-frame clones only, not all of them. The sample contains fewer than 200,000 clones, around three quarters of which appear only once. The V and J ends lost 6 bases and 0 bases respectively, with 7 bases between them. CDR3 length equals 13 residues. Per the germline V gene, CDR1 is MGHDK and CDR2 is SYGVNS. The sample was PBMCs. This chain links TRBV25-1 with TRBJ2-3, with D unresolved. This TCR was sampled from a man aged 30 to 45 in good health and CMV-seropositive. CDR3 protein: CASRRLSTDTQYF. In nucleotides, the CDR3 is TGTGCCAGCAGGAGGCTGAGCACAGATACGCAGTATTTT.